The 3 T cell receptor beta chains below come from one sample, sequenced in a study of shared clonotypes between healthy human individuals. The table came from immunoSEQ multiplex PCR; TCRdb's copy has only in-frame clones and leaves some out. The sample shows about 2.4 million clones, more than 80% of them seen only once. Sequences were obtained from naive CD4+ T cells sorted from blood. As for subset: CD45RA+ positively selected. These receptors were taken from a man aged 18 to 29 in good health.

The CDR3 spells CASSASGGAFEQFF. Here the CDR3 DNA reads TGTGCCAGCAGTGCTAGCGGGGGGGCCTTTGAGCAGTTCTTC. The chain employs TRBV27 and TRBJ2-1; 12 bases agree with TRBD2. This CDR3 spans 14 amino acids. The V segment lost 5 bases and the J segment 9 bases; nucleotides outside the gene matches: 5. Germline V gene data show CDR1 as MNHEY and CDR2 as SMNVEV (reference sequence).

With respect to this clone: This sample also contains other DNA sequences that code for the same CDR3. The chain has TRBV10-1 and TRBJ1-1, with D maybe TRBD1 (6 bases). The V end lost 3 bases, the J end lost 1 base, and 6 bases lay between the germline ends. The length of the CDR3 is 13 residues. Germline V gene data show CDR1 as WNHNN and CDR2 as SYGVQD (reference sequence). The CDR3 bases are TGCGCCAGCAGTGAACAGGGGAACACTGAAGCTTTCTTT. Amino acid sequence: CASSEQGNTEAFF.

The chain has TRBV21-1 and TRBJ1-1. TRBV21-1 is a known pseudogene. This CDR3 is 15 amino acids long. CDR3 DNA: TGTGCCAGCAGCCGAGATTCAGTTTCGGCCACTGAAGCTTTCTTT. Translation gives CASSRDSVSATEAFF.